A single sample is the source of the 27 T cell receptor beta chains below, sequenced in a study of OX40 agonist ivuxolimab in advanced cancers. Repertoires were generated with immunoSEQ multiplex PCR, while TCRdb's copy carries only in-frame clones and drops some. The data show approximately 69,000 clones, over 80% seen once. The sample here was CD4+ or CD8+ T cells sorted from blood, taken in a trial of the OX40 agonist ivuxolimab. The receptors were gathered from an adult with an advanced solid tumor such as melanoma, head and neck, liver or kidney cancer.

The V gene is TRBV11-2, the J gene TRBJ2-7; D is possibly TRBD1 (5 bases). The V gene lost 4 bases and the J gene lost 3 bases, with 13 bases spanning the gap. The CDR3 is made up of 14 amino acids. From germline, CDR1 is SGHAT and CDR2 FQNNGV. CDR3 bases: TGTGCCAGCAGCTCCACCGCGCAGGGCTACGAGCAGTACTTC. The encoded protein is CASSSTAQGYEQYF.

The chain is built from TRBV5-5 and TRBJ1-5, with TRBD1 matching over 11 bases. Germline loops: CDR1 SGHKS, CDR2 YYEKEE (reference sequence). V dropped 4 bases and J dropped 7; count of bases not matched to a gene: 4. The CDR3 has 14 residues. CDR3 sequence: CASSGTGGEQPQHF. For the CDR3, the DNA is TGTGCCAGCAGCGGGACAGGGGGTGAACAGCCCCAGCATTTT.

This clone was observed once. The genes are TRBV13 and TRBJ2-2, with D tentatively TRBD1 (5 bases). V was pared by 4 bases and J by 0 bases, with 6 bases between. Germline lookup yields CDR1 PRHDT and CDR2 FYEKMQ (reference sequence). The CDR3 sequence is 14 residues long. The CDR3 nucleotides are TGTGCCAGCAGCTGGGGCGCGAACACCGGGGAGCTGTTTTTT. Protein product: CASSWGANTGELFF. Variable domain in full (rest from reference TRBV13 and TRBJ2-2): AAGVIQSPRHLIKEKRETATLKCYPIPRHDTVYWYQQGPGQDPQFLISFYEKMQSDKGSIPDRFSAQQFSDYHSELNMSSLELGDSALYFCASSWGANTGELFFGEGSRLTVL.

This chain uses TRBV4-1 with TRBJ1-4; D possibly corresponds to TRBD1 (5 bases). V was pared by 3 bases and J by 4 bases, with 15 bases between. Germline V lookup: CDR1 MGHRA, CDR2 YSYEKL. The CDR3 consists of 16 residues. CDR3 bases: TGCGCCAGCAGCCAGGCGGGGCTTACAGTTAATGAAAAACTGTTTTTT. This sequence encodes CASSQAGLTVNEKLFF.

Here the CDR3 DNA reads TGTGCCAGCAAGCTAAGTGGGGGCGCCTACGAGCAGTACGTC. Amino acids: CASKLSGGAYEQYV. The chain is built from TRBV6-5 and TRBJ2-7; perhaps TRBD1 as D (6 bases). V was cut by 7 bases and J by 2 bases, with 15 bases left in between. CDR3 size: 14 residues. Germline assignment: CDR1 MNHEY and CDR2 SVGAGI.

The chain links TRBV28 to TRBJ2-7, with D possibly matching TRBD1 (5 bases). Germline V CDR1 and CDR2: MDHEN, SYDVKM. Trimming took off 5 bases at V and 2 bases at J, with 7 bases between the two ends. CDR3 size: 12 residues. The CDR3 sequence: CASSRGTYEQYV. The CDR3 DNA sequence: TGTGCCAGCAGTAGGGGCACCTACGAGCAGTACGTC.

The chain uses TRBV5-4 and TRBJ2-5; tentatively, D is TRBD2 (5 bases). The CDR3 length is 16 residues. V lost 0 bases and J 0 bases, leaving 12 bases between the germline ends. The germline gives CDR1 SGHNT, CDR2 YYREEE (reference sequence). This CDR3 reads CASSLEKLGYQETQYF. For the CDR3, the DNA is TGTGCCAGCAGCTTGGAGAAACTAGGGTACCAAGAGACCCAGTACTTC.

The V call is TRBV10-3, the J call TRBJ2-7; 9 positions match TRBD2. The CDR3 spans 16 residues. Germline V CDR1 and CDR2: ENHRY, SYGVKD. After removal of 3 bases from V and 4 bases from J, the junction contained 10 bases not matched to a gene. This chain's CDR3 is CAISDPRSGSGYEQYF. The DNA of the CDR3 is TGTGCCATCAGTGACCCCCGTAGCGGGAGCGGATACGAGCAGTACTTC.

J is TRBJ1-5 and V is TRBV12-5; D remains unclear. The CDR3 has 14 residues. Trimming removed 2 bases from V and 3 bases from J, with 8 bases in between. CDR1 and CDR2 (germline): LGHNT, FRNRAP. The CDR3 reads CASGLLAANQPQHF. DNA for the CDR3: TGTGCTAGTGGTTTGTTGGCAGCCAATCAGCCCCAGCATTTT.

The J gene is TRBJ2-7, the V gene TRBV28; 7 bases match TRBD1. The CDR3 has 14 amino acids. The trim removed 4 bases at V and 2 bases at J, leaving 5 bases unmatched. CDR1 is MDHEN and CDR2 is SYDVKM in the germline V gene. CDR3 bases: TGTGCCAGCAGTTCTAGGGGGCACCCCTACGAGCAGTACTTC. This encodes CASSSRGHPYEQYF.

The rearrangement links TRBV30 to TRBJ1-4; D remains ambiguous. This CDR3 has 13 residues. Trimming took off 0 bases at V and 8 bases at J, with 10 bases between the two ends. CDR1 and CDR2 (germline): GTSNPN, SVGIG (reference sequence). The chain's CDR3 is CAWSVLTGEKLFF. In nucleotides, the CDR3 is TGTGCCTGGAGTGTACTAACGGGAGAAAAACTGTTTTTT.

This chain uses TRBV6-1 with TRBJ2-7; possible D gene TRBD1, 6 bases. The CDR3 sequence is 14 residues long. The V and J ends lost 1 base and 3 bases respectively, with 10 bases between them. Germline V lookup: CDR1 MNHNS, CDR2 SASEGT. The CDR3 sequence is CASSEEQGSYEQYV. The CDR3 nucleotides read TGTGCCAGCAGTGAAGAACAGGGCAGCTACGAGCAGTACGTC.

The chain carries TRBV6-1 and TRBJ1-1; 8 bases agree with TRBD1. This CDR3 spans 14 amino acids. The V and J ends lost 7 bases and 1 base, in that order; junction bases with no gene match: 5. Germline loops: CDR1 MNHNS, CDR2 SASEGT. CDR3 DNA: TGTGCCAGCACGGCCAGGGGGCGGAACACTGAAGCTTTCTTT. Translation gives CASTARGRNTEAFF.

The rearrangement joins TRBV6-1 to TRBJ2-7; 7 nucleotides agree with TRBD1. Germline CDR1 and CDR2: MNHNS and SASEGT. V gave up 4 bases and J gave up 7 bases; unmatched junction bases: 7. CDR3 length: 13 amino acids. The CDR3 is CASSVKGAEEQYV. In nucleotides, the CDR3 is TGTGCCAGCAGTGTAAAGGGGGCAGAGGAGCAGTACGTC.

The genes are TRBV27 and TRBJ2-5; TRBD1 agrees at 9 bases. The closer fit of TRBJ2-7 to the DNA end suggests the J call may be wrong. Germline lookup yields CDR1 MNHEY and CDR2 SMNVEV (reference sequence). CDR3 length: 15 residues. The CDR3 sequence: CASSLRGTGPYEQYF. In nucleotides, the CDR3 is TGTGCCAGCAGTTTAAGGGGGACAGGGCCCTACGAGCAGTACTTC.

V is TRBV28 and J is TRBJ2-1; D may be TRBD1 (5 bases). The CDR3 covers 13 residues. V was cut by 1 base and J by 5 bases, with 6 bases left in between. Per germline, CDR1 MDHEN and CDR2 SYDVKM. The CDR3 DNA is TGTGCCAGCAGTTTATTGACAGACAATGAGCAGTTCTTC. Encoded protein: CASSLLTDNEQFF.

The CDR3 coding sequence is TGTGCCAGCTCGTCCACGCCGGGACTAACACAACGGGCGCAGTATTTT. It yields the protein CASSSTPGLTQRAQYF. The genes are TRBV18 and TRBJ2-3; 7 bases map to TRBD2. Looked up from germline, CDR1 is KGHSH and CDR2 is LQKENI. This CDR3 comprises 16 residues. Unmatched junction bases numbered 19, after V lost 6 bases and J lost 10 bases.

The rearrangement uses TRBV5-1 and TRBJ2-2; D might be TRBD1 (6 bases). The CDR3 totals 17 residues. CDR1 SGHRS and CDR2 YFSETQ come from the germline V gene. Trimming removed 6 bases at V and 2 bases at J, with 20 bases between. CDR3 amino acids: CASNPKVATGNTGELFF. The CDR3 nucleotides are TGCGCCAGCAATCCGAAAGTCGCGACAGGTAACACCGGGGAGCTGTTTTTT.

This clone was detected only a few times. The CDR3, as DNA: TGTGCCAGCAGCTATCAGGGATCTCCGCTGCAGCCCCAGCATTTT. The encoded protein is CASSYQGSPLQPQHF. The V call is TRBV7-9, the J call TRBJ1-5, with a possible D match to TRBD1 (5 bases). The V gene's germline CDR1 is SEHNR and CDR2 FQNEAQ (reference sequence). This CDR3 is 15 amino acids long. V lost 4 bases to trimming and J lost 7 bases, with 17 bases between them.

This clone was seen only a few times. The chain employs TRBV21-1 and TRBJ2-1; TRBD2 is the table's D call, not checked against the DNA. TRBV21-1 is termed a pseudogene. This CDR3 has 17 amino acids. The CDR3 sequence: CASSTWDCGDSYNEQFF. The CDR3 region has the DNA TGTGCCAGCAGCACCTGGGACTGCGGAGACTCCTACAATGAGCAGTTCTTC.

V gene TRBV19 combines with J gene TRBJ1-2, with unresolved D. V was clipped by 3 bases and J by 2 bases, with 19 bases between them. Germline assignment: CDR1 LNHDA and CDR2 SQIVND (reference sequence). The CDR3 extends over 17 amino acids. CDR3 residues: CASSIQKAAVKNYGYTF. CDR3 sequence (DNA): TGTGCCAGTAGTATTCAAAAGGCTGCGGTGAAGAACTATGGCTACACCTTC.

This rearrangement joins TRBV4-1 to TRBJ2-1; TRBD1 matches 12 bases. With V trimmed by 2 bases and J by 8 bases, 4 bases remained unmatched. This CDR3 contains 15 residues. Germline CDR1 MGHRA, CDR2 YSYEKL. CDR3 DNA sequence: TGCGCCAGCAGCCAACCGGGACAGGGGGCCTATGAGCAGTTCTTC. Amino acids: CASSQPGQGAYEQFF.

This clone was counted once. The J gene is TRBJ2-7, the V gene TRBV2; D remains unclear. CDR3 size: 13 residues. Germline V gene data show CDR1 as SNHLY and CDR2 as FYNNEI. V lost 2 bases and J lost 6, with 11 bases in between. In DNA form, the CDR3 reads TGTGCCAGCAGTGAAACGGGCAGAACCGAGCAGTACGTC. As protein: CASSETGRTEQYV.

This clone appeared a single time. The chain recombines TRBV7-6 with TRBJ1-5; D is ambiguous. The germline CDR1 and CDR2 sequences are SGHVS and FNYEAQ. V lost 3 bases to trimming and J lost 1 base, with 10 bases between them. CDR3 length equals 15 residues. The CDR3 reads CASSLQPGSNQPQHF. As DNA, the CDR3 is TGTGCCAGCAGCTTGCAGCCTGGGAGCAATCAGCCCCAGCATTTT.

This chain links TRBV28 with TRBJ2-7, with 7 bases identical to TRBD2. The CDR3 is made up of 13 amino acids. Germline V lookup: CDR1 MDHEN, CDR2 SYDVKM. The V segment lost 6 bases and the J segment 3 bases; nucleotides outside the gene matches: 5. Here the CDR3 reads CASRGGTYYEQYV. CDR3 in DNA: TGTGCCAGCAGGGGAGGGACCTACTACGAGCAGTACGTC.

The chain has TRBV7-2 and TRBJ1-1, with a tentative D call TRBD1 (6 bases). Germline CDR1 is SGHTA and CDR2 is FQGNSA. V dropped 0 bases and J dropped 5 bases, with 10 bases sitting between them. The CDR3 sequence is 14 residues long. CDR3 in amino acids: CASSLAYQGTEAFF. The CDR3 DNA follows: TGTGCCAGCAGCTTAGCATACCAGGGGACTGAAGCTTTCTTT.

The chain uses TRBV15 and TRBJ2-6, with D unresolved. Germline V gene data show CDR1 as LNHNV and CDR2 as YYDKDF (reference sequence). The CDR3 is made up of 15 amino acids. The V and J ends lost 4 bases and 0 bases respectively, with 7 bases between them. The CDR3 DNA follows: TGTGCCACCAGCAAAGACACCTCTGGGGCCAACGTCCTGACTTTC. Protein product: CATSKDTSGANVLTF.